These T cell receptor beta chains were read from a single sample in a study of cytomegalovirus exposure and HLA in healthy donors. The method was immunoSEQ multiplex PCR; TCRdb's version includes in-frame clones alone and lacks a portion of them. The sample includes 99,000 or so clones, 76% seen only once; the top ten take more than 6.5%. The sequenced material came from PBMCs. The receptors stem from a man in his forties in good health and CMV-seropositive. Both conserved end residues are part of each CDR3. The D gene is left open where the match is weak. A row's size may be missing; if present it is once, few, many or a size class.

CDR3aa,CDR3nt,abundance,d_gene,v_gene,j_gene
CASSFDRGGQPQHF,TGTGCCAGCAGCTTTGACAGGGGGGGTCAGCCCCAGCATTTT,.,TRBD1,TRBV7-2,TRBJ1-5
CASSPTGDGGYTF,TGTGCCAGCAGTCCGACAGGGGATGGGGGCTACACCTTC,few,TRBD1,TRBV7-2,TRBJ1-2
CATSRVGGRVYNEQFF,TGTGCCACCAGCAGAGTGGGCGGGAGGGTCTACAATGAGCAGTTCTTC,.,TRBD2,TRBV15,TRBJ2-1
CAWSAGQAFNQPQHF,TGTGCCTGGAGTGCCGGACAGGCCTTCAATCAGCCCCAGCATTTT,.,TRBD1,TRBV30,TRBJ1-5
CASSYGTGLYEQYF,TGCGCCAGCAGTTATGGGACAGGATTGTACGAGCAGTACTTC,.,TRBD1,TRBV23-1,TRBJ2-7
CASSLGGVNEKLFF,TGTGCCAGCAGCCTCGGGGGGGTTAATGAAAAACTGTTTTTT,.,.,TRBV7-8,TRBJ1-4
CASSMDRGRSNGNEQFF,TGTGCCAGTAGTATGGACAGGGGGCGCAGTAATGGAAATGAGCAGTTCTTC,.,TRBD1,TRBV19,TRBJ2-1
CSVGSGAEAFF,TGCAGCGTCGGGTCGGGGGCTGAAGCTTTCTTT,.,.,TRBV29-1,TRBJ1-1
CASSIRASLQETQYF,TGTGCCAGTAGTATAAGAGCGAGCTTACAAGAGACCCAGTACTTC,.,.,TRBV19,TRBJ2-5
CASRGLAGGEQFF,TGCGCCAGCAGGGGACTAGCGGGAGGCGAGCAGTTCTTC,.,TRBD2,TRBV10-1,TRBJ2-1
CASKKNISEDRHLIYGYTF,TGTGCCAGCAAAAAAAACATTTCCGAGGACAGGCACTTAATCTACGGCTACACCTTC,few,.,TRBV21-1,TRBJ1-2
CASSSRGAGSYNEQFF,TGTGCCAGCAGCTCCAGGGGAGCGGGGTCCTACAATGAGCAGTTCTTC,.,.,TRBV7-9,TRBJ2-1
CASSAAGSQETQYF,TGTGCCAGCAGCGCGGCCGGGAGCCAAGAGACCCAGTACTTC,once,.,TRBV5-6,TRBJ2-5
CASSLGQGDSQYF,TGTGCCAGCAGCTTAGGGCAGGGGGACAGTCAGTACTTC,few,TRBD1,TRBV7-2,TRBJ2-4
CASSQDWGLAASSYNEQFF,TGCGCCAGCAGCCAAGATTGGGGACTAGCGGCGAGCTCCTACAATGAGCAGTTCTTC,.,TRBD2,TRBV4-3,TRBJ2-1
CASSLLGTGGEKLFF,TGTGCCAGCAGTTTACTCGGGACAGGGGGTGAAAAACTGTTTTTT,.,TRBD1,TRBV28,TRBJ1-4
CASSQTGIHYEQYF,TGTGCCAGCAGTCAAACCGGGATACACTACGAGCAGTACTTC,once,.,TRBV6-1,TRBJ2-7
CASSSLSDGLGTQYF,TGTGCCAGCAGCTCCCTAAGTGACGGACTGGGCACGCAGTATTTT,.,.,TRBV7-3,TRBJ2-3
CASSLARSGTGGVEAFF,TGTGCCAGCAGCTTAGCGCGGTCCGGGACAGGGGGGGTTGAAGCTTTCTTT,.,TRBD1,TRBV7-8,TRBJ1-1
CASSEGAGMNTEAFF,TGTGCCAGCAGTGAAGGGGCAGGGATGAACACTGAAGCTTTCTTT,.,.,TRBV6-1,TRBJ1-1
CASSLRQMNTGELFF,TGTGCCAGCAGTTTAAGACAGATGAACACCGGGGAGCTGTTTTTT,.,.,TRBV27,TRBJ2-2
CSVEAPTGYGYEQYF,TGCAGCGTTGAGGCCCCGACAGGGTATGGATACGAGCAGTACTTC,.,TRBD1,TRBV29-1,TRBJ2-7
CASRAGTGDETQYF,TGTGCCAGCAGAGCCGGGACAGGGGACGAGACCCAGTACTTC,few,TRBD1,TRBV6-1,TRBJ2-5
CASSLEGVRGSYEQYF,TGTGCCAGCAGCTTAGAGGGCGTCAGGGGCTCCTACGAGCAGTACTTC,.,.,TRBV11-3,TRBJ2-7
CASSFNTDTQYF,TGTGCCAGCAGCTTCAACACAGATACGCAGTATTTT,.,.,TRBV11-2,TRBJ2-3
CASSLISGGDNEQFF,TGTGCCAGCAGTTTAATTAGCGGGGGGGACAATGAGCAGTTCTTC,.,TRBD2,TRBV27,TRBJ2-1
CASSPRARGGEQFF,TGTGCCAGCAGCCCTAGGGCGAGGGGAGGTGAGCAGTTCTTC,.,.,TRBV7-9,TRBJ2-1
CAGGGLTGELFF,TGTGCCGGGGGGGGGCTCACCGGGGAGCTGTTTTTT,once,.,TRBV7-6,TRBJ2-2
CATRQGNYGYTF,TGTGCCACCAGACAGGGGAACTATGGCTACACCTTC,.,TRBD1,TRBV15,TRBJ1-2
CASSLPSDRQHEQFF,TGTGCCAGTAGTCTCCCCTCGGACAGACAGCATGAGCAGTTCTTC,.,.,TRBV19,TRBJ2-1
CASSYFGRGGTYEQYF,TGTGCCAGCAGTTATTTTGGTAGGGGGGGCACCTACGAGCAGTACTTC,.,.,TRBV6-5,TRBJ2-7
CASSLARQGPYEQYF,TGTGCCAGCAGCTTGGCTAGACAGGGCCCCTACGAGCAGTACTTC,few,TRBD1,TRBV7-2,TRBJ2-7
CASSQEGRGSGELFF,TGCGCCAGCAGCCAAGAAGGGCGGGGTTCCGGGGAGCTGTTTTTT,.,.,TRBV4-3,TRBJ2-2
CSATPGGSQYF,TGCAGTGCTACCCCGGGAGGGTCCCAGTACTTC,.,TRBD2,TRBV20-1,TRBJ2-7
CACPQRGGGTGELFF,TGTGCCTGCCCCCAAAGGGGAGGGGGCACCGGGGAGCTGTTTTTT,.,.,TRBV30,TRBJ2-2
CASSSTGMYNEQFF,TGTGCCAGCAGCTCCACAGGGATGTACAATGAGCAGTTCTTC,.,.,TRBV11-3,TRBJ2-1
CAWSAARTSGGPETQYF,TGTGCCTGGAGCGCCGCCCGGACTAGCGGGGGGCCAGAGACCCAGTACTTC,.,TRBD2,TRBV30,TRBJ2-5
CAWKSQISGNTIYF,TGTGCCTGGAAATCTCAGATCTCTGGAAACACCATATATTTT,.,.,TRBV30,TRBJ1-3
CASSMDRTDQPQHF,TGTGCCAGCAGCATGGACAGGACCGATCAGCCCCAGCATTTT,.,TRBD1,TRBV11-2,TRBJ1-5
CASKPVGQGTGLNYGYTF,TGTGCCAGCAAACCTGTGGGACAGGGAACGGGACTTAACTATGGCTACACCTTC,once,TRBD1,TRBV27,TRBJ1-2
CATWGPGVLWTQYF,TGCGCCACCTGGGGACCGGGGGTTCTATGGACCCAGTACTTC,.,.,TRBV10-2,TRBJ2-5
CASSPPDRGRTEAFF,TGTGCCAGCAGCCCCCCGGACAGGGGGAGAACTGAAGCTTTCTTT,few,TRBD1,TRBV5-4,TRBJ1-1
CASSLGLAPDTQYF,TGTGCCAGCAGCTTAGGGCTAGCCCCAGATACGCAGTATTTT,few,.,TRBV7-2,TRBJ2-3
CASSQYYPGLSPDEQFF,TGCGCCAGCAGCCAATACTACCCGGGACTATCGCCTGATGAGCAGTTCTTC,.,TRBD2,TRBV4-1,TRBJ2-1
CASSQQGGNGYTF,TGTGCCAGCAGCCAACAGGGTGGAAATGGCTACACCTTC,.,.,TRBV7-8,TRBJ1-2
CASSYRVEAQYF,TGTGCCAGCAGCTACAGGGTGGAGGCCCAGTACTTC,.,.,TRBV28,TRBJ2-5
CASSQDLGGNSYNEQFF,TGCGCCAGCAGCCAAGATCTTGGGGGGAACTCCTACAATGAGCAGTTCTTC,.,.,TRBV4-3,TRBJ2-1
CASSTWDRDGNTIYF,TGCGCCAGCAGCACCTGGGACAGGGATGGAAACACCATATATTTT,.,TRBD1,TRBV5-1,TRBJ1-3
CASSSSRGQGSWNEQFF,TGTGCCAGCAGCTCGTCCCGGGGACAGGGGTCTTGGAATGAGCAGTTCTTC,.,TRBD1,TRBV11-3,TRBJ2-1
CASRPGTSGTGELFF,TGTGCCAGCAGGCCCGGGACTAGCGGCACCGGGGAGCTGTTTTTT,.,TRBD2,TRBV6-5,TRBJ2-2
CAWRGRLAGGGEQYF,TGTGCCTGGAGGGGTCGACTAGCGGGAGGTGGCGAGCAGTACTTC,.,TRBD2,TRBV30,TRBJ2-7
CASGQGNAGNTIYF,TGTGCCAGCGGACAGGGAAACGCTGGAAACACCATATATTTT,.,TRBD1,TRBV28,TRBJ1-3
CASSAPVGGGTEAFF,TGTGCCAGCAGCGCCCCCGTCGGGGGGGGGACTGAAGCTTTCTTT,.,.,TRBV9,TRBJ1-1
CASRYTASGSEQFF,TGTGCCAGCAGGTACACCGCCAGCGGGAGCGAGCAGTTCTTC,few,TRBD2,TRBV11-2,TRBJ2-1
CASSLDRNSPLHF,TGTGCCAGCAGTCTAGACAGAAATTCACCCCTCCACTTT,.,.,TRBV6-5,TRBJ1-6
CASSAGLGVNEQFF,TGTGCCAGCAGTGCCGGACTCGGCGTCAATGAGCAGTTCTTC,few,.,TRBV6-1,TRBJ2-1
CASSLDADRGFSYEQYF,TGTGCCAGCAGCTTAGACGCGGACAGGGGATTCTCCTACGAGCAGTACTTC,.,TRBD1,TRBV11-3,TRBJ2-7
CASMRDGEANYGYTF,TGCGCCAGCATGAGGGATGGAGAAGCTAACTATGGCTACACCTTC,.,.,TRBV5-1,TRBJ1-2